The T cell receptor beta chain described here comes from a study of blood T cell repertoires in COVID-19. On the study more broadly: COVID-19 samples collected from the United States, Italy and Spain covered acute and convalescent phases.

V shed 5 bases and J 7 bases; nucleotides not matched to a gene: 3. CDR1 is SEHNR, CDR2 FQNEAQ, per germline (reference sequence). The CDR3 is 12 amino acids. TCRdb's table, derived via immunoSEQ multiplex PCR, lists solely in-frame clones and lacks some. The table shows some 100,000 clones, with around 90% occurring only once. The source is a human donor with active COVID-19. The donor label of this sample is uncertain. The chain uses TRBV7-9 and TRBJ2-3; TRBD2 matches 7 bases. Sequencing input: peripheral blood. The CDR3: CASSLGGNTQYF. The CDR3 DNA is TGTGCCAGCAGCCTGGGGGGGAATACGCAGTATTTT. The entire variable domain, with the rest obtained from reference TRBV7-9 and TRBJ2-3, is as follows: DTGVSQNPRHKITKRGQNVTFRCDPISEHNRLYWYRQTLGQGPEFLTYFQNEAQLEKSRLLSDRFSAERPKGSFSTLEIQRTEQGDSAMYLCASSLGGNTQYFGPGTRLTVL.